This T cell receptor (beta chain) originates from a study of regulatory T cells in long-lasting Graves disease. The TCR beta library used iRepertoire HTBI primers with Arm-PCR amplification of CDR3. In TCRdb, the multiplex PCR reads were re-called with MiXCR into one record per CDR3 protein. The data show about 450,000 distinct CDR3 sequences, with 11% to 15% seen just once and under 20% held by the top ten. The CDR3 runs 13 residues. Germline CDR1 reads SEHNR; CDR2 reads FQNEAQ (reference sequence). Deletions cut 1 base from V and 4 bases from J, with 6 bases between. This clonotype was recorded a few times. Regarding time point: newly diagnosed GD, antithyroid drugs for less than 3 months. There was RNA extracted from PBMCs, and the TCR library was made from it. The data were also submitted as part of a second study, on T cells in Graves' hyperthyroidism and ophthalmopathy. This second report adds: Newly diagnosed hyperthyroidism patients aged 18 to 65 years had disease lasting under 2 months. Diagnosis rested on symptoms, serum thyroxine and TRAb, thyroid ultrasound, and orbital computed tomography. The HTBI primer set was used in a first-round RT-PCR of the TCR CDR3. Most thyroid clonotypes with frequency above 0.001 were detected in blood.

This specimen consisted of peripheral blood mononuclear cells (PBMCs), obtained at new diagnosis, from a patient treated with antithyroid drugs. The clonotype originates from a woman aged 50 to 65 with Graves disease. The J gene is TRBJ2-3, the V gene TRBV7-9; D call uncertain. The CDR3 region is CASSLGAADTQYF. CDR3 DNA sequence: TGTGCCAGCAGCTTAGGTGCTGCAGATACGCAGTATTTT.